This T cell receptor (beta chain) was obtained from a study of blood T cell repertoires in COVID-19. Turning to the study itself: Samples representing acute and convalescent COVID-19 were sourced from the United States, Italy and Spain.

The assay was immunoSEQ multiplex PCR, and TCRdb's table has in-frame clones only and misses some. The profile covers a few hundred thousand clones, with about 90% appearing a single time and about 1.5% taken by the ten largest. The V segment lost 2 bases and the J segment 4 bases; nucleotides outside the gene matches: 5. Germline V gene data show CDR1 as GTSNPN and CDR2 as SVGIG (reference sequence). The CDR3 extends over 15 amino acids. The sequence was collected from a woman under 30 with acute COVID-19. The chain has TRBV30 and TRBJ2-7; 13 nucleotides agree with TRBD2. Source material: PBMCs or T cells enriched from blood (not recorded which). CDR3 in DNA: TGTGCCTGGAGTACGACGGGACTAGCGGGATACGAGCAGTACTTC. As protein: CAWSTTGLAGYEQYF.